This is a list of T cell receptor beta chains from one sample in a study of vaccination and CD4 T cells after COVID-19. Which antigens these TCRs recognize remains unknown. TCRdb re-derived calls from the PCR reads in MiXCR, one entry per CDR3 protein. The sample lists approximately 22,000 distinct CDR3 sequences, about half occurring once. The source material was CD4+ T cells from blood, cultured in vitro. The receptor set was obtained from a human donor who had recovered from COVID-19. Each CDR3 is given with its conserved first and last residue. A D gene is named only where the DNA matches it firmly. Some rows have no size entry. The others give once, few or many, or a class for an expanded clone.

V gene,D gene,clone size,J gene,CDR3 protein,CDR3 DNA
TRBV5-1,TRBD1,-,TRBJ1-5,CASSPGQVWYRDQPQHF,TGCGCCAGCAGCCCGGGACAGGTTTGGTATCGCGATCAGCCCCAGCATTTT
TRBV7-6,-,-,TRBJ2-7,CASSLSQAYEQYF,TGTGCCAGCAGCTTAAGCCAGGCCTACGAGCAGTACTTC
TRBV18,-,-,TRBJ1-6,CASSPGARGLGSPLHF,TGTGCCAGCTCACCTGGAGCCAGGGGTTTGGGTTCACCCCTCCACTTT
TRBV12-3/TRBV12-4,TRBD1,-,TRBJ1-4,CASSPGQGGEKLFF,TGTGCCAGCAGCCCGGGACAGGGCGGAGAAAAACTGTTTTTT
TRBV6-1,TRBD1,-,TRBJ1-2,CASRPPGGVYGYTF,TGTGCCAGCAGGCCCCCAGGGGGCGTCTATGGCTACACCTTC
TRBV4-3,TRBD2,-,TRBJ2-3,CASSQGTSSGDTQYF,TGCGCCAGCAGCCAAGGGACTAGCTCGGGAGATACGCAGTATTTT
TRBV6-1,TRBD1,few,TRBJ1-5,CASSQQGMGQPQHF,TGTGCCAGCAGCCAACAGGGGATGGGGCAGCCCCAGCATTTT
TRBV7-9,TRBD1,-,TRBJ1-1,CATTHRGRGTEAFF,TGTGCCACCACTCACAGGGGCAGGGGAACTGAAGCTTTCTTT
TRBV10-3,-,few,TRBJ2-7,CAITTQGPYEQYF,TGTGCCATCACGACACAGGGACCCTACGAGCAGTACTTC
TRBV28,-,-,TRBJ1-2,CASSSQGGRNYGYTF,TGTGCCAGCAGTTCACAAGGGGGGCGAAACTATGGCTACACCTTC
TRBV20-1,-,-,TRBJ2-1,CSARSTVLGSYNEQFF,TGCAGTGCTAGATCAACCGTTCTAGGGAGCTACAATGAGCAGTTCTTC
TRBV6-1,TRBD2,-,TRBJ2-7,CASRSGTSAYEQYF,TGTGCCAGCAGGTCCGGGACTAGCGCCTACGAGCAGTACTTC
TRBV20-1,TRBD2,-,TRBJ2-2,CSAPLAGVNTGELFF,TGCAGTGCTCCTCTAGCGGGAGTCAACACCGGGGAGCTGTTTTTT
TRBV20-1,-,-,TRBJ1-1,CSAPLAGNTEAFF,TGCAGTGCTCCCCTGGCAGGGAACACTGAAGCTTTCTTT